This T cell receptor beta chain comes out of a study of T cells in localized non-small cell lung cancer. Notes on the study in general: A higher density of T cells in blood coincided with extended overall survival. Adjacent lung had a median around 60 of the 100 largest tumor clones. Tumor trailed uninvolved adjacent lung in T cell clonality, which peaked there.

The table came from immunoSEQ multiplex PCR; TCRdb's copy has only in-frame clones and leaves some out. This sample has about 45,000 clones, with roughly 91% found just once. A remark on this clone: Its antigen is still unknown.

The clonotype was recovered from a woman aged 40 to 75 with stage II lung adenocarcinoma. The sequencing here drew on PBMCs, taken before any cancer treatment.

CDR3 DNA sequence: TGCGCCAGCAGGCCCACAGGGGGCTCCTACAATGAGCAGTTCTTC. It yields the protein CASRPTGGSYNEQFF. The V gene is TRBV5-1, the J gene TRBJ2-1, with 8 nucleotides matching TRBD1. Germline values: CDR1 SGHRS, CDR2 YFSETQ. Trimming took 5 bases from V and 0 from J; bases not matched to a gene: 4. The CDR3 is 15 residues long.